The present T cell receptor beta chain was sequenced within a study of PD-L1 blockade in urothelial cancer. CDR1 is SGHTA, CDR2 FQGNSA, per germline. Trimming shortened V by 6 bases and J by 2 bases, and 11 bases separated the two germline ends. CDR3 length: 13 amino acids. This table comes from immunoSEQ multiplex PCR, and its TCRdb copy is limited to in-frame clones, with some not included. The table has more than 15,000 clones, about 90% seen once. The genes are TRBV7-2 and TRBJ2-7; D call uncertain. This clonotype was obtained from a man aged 45-65 years with urothelial cancer. The input for sequencing was PBMCs, taken around atezolizumab (anti-PD-L1) treatment. The CDR3 reads CASSPPLTYEQYF. CDR3 nucleotide sequence: TGTGCCAGCAGTCCACCACTCACCTACGAGCAGTACTTC.